Listed below are T cell receptor beta chains from one sample, sequenced in a study of blood T cell repertoires in COVID-19. Here immunoSEQ multiplex PCR was the method, and the copy in TCRdb shows in-frame clones only, minus some. Found here are 150,000 to 200,000 clones, more than 70% of them singletons; the top ten hold 15% to 20%. Sequenced sample: peripheral blood. These receptors were taken from a woman aged 70-85 years who had recovered from COVID-19. CDR3s leave out the opening cysteine and the closing phenylalanine or tryptophan. The order of the fields is V gene, clone size, D gene, J gene, CDR3 protein. The D gene is left open where the match is weak. The size of a clone is reported for some rows only, either as once, few or many, or as a class for expanded clones.

TRBV2	NA	TRBD1	TRBJ2-1	ASSPPGGRSYNEQF
TRBV18	NA	NA	TRBJ1-1	ASSPRQGRPWDTEAF
TRBV28	NA	NA	TRBJ2-1	ASSRTPYNEQF
TRBV10-3	once	NA	TRBJ2-7	AISEAGSSYEQY
TRBV5-4	NA	NA	TRBJ2-7	ASSLGQADTYEQY
TRBV5-1	NA	NA	TRBJ2-1	ASSPTDSSYNEQF
TRBV9	NA	NA	TRBJ1-1	ASMGPGTEAF
TRBV19	NA	NA	TRBJ2-1	ASSMGPGQSDYNEQF
TRBV6-5	NA	TRBD1	TRBJ2-7	ASSKDRGPTYEQY
TRBV7-2	NA	NA	TRBJ2-7	ASSPPGVWVQY
TRBV19	NA	NA	TRBJ1-5	ASTQNQPQH
TRBV7-3	NA	NA	TRBJ2-5	ASSSTGRPQETQY
TRBV28	many	NA	TRBJ2-2	ASTGPNTGELF
TRBV5-1	NA	TRBD2	TRBJ2-5	ASSLGATLAGGWETQY
TRBV6-5	NA	TRBD1	TRBJ1-4	ASGGTGTNEKLF
TRBV29-1	NA	TRBD1	TRBJ1-2	SVQGGTNYGYT
TRBV5-4	NA	TRBD1	TRBJ1-1	ASSPGQGRNTEAF
TRBV7-2	NA	TRBD1	TRBJ2-7	ASSKRTGGLSYEQY
TRBV3-1/TRBV3-2	NA	TRBD2	TRBJ2-2	ASSPPSGGATGELF
TRBV19	NA	NA	TRBJ1-5	ASPGSQH
TRBV28	NA	NA	TRBJ1-4	ASGLSSTNEKLF
TRBV5-4	once	TRBD1	TRBJ2-2	ASSPPGTGGAGTGELF
TRBV10-3	NA	TRBD2	TRBJ2-7	AISGGLGYEQY
TRBV7-8	NA	TRBD2	TRBJ2-5	ASSPGTSQETQY
TRBV6-2/TRBV6-3	NA	TRBD2	TRBJ2-2	ASSRSGRAGAGELF
TRBV11-3	NA	NA	TRBJ2-7	ASSSLPRGHSGEQY
TRBV3-1/TRBV3-2	NA	NA	TRBJ2-2	ASSPWRVVSTGELF
TRBV5-1	NA	TRBD1	TRBJ2-7	ASSPGTAYEQY
TRBV2	NA	TRBD2	TRBJ2-7	ASTPAREEQY
TRBV10-3	NA	NA	TRBJ2-7	AISEGAGTYEQY
TRBV10-3	once	NA	TRBJ1-2	AISLQDYGYT
TRBV5-1	NA	TRBD2	TRBJ2-1	ASSLPGLAGGEQF
TRBV18	NA	TRBD2	TRBJ2-5	ASSPHEAGGPGGAQY
TRBV18	NA	NA	TRBJ2-3	ASSPQRSTDTQY
TRBV29-1	NA	NA	TRBJ1-5	SVAEAGTGGQPQH
TRBV5-6	NA	NA	TRBJ1-3	ASSLRVAGNTIY
TRBV5-1	NA	NA	TRBJ2-5	ASGIPSGDQETQY
TRBV18	few	NA	TRBJ2-2	ASSPPRAGVTGELF
TRBV6-1	NA	NA	TRBJ1-2	ASSPLGGYGYT
TRBV6-1	few	NA	TRBJ2-7	ASSEAVNSHEQY
TRBV7-9	NA	NA	TRBJ1-2	ASSLGPLYGGYT
TRBV27	NA	TRBD2	TRBJ2-1	ASSPLAVSYNEQF
TRBV19	once	NA	TRBJ1-3	ASSPTRSGNTIY
TRBV7-3	NA	TRBD2	TRBJ2-2	ASSLGASGSSVGELF
TRBV7-6	NA	TRBD1	TRBJ1-4	ASSSGTGARGEKLF
TRBV11-2	once	NA	TRBJ1-2	ASSQRGPAYGYT
TRBV7-8	few	TRBD2	TRBJ2-1	ASSRGGGLEGNEQF
TRBV7-9	few	TRBD1	TRBJ1-2	ASRETGGNYGYT
TRBV4-3	NA	TRBD2	TRBJ2-3	ASSQASGSTDTQY
TRBV4-2	NA	TRBD1	TRBJ1-1	ASSQPRGRTEAF
TRBV7-3	NA	NA	TRBJ2-4	ASSPARGGLLY
TRBV4-2	NA	TRBD1	TRBJ1-2	ASSHPSAGQGGGYT
TRBV2	NA	TRBD2	TRBJ2-3	ASGGGGVTDTQY
TRBV11-3	NA	TRBD1	TRBJ2-7	ASSSRQGRGQAEQY
TRBV7-9	NA	TRBD1	TRBJ2-3	ASSPLRWYRGSTDTQY
TRBV19	NA	TRBD1	TRBJ2-2	ASTPGTANTGELF
TRBV27	once	TRBD1	TRBJ1-4	ASSTGVHEKLF
TRBV28	NA	TRBD1	TRBJ2-2	ASTPDRVGTGELF
TRBV18	NA	NA	TRBJ1-2	ASSPGGAYGYT
TRBV27	NA	TRBD2	TRBJ2-7	ASSLSEGIAGGHWEQY